What follows are 25 T cell receptor beta chains derived from one specimen sequenced in a study of Tregs in tolerant kidney transplant recipients. Generated by immunoSEQ multiplex PCR, the TCRdb table keeps only in-frame clones and is missing some. Recorded for this sample: around 33,000 clones. The nonmyeloablative bone marrow transplants came from related graft donors, with transient mixed chimerism. The input for sequencing was CD4+ T cells from blood (PBMCs), taken 24 months after the transplant. All receptors come from a human patient who received a combined kidney and bone marrow transplant. T cells may partly derive from the graft donor.

A note on this clone: The observed sequence ends 3 residues before the CDR3 terminus, with the missing tail filled in from the germline J gene. This chain uses TRBV20-1 with TRBJ2-7; unclear D gene. CDR3 length: 14 residues. Germline V lookup: CDR1 DFQATT, CDR2 SNEGSKA (reference sequence). V lost 3 bases to trimming and J lost 1 base, with 13 bases between them. CDR3 DNA, as far as it was read: TGCAGTGCTAGTCGCCCGACATATTCCTACGAG. Its protein is CSASRPTYSYE. The whole CDR3 protein reads CSASRPTYSYEQYF.

Turning to this clone: The read halts 3 residues ahead of the CDR3 end, with the missing end drawn from the germline J gene. The V call is TRBV20-1, the J call TRBJ2-7, with D possibly being TRBD1 (6 bases). V was pared by 2 bases and J by 3 bases, with 8 bases between. Germline CDR1 is DFQATT and CDR2 is SNEGSKA (reference sequence). This CDR3 comprises 12 residues. The sequenced CDR3 bases are TGCAGTGCTAGATCAGGGGACTACGAG. Its protein product is CSARSGDYE. The full CDR3 reads CSARSGDYEQYF.

Concerning this clone: The read gets to within 3 residues of the CDR3 end, and the germline J gene fills in the rest. The chain has TRBV10-3 and TRBJ2-3; 7 bases match TRBD2. CDR1 and CDR2 (germline): ENHRY, SYGVKD. The trim removed 7 bases at V and 4 bases at J, leaving 8 bases unmatched. The CDR3 is made up of 14 amino acids. Incomplete CDR3 DNA: TGTGCCATCACGGACGGGAGCGGGGCAGATACG. As protein: CAITDGSGADT. In full, the CDR3 reads CAITDGSGADTQYF.

Remarks on this clone: The read is 3 residues too short to cover the CDR3 end, so that end is filled in from the germline J gene. The chain couples TRBV7-3 to TRBJ2-2; 10 bases are shared with TRBD2. V dropped 3 bases and J dropped 3; count of bases not matched to a gene: 1. The CDR3 is 15 residues long. Germline CDR1 reads SGHTA; CDR2 reads FQGTGA. This CDR3 is CASSFSGRYTGELFF. The DNA read from the CDR3 is TGTGCCAGCAGCTTTAGCGGGAGGTACACCGGGGAG. The full variable domain, its missing parts supplied by reference TRBV7-3 and TRBJ2-2, is GAGVSQTPSNKVTEKGKYVELRCDPISGHTALYWYRQSLGQGPEFLIYFQGTGAADDSGLPNDRFFAVRPEGSVSTLKIQRTERGDSAVYLCASSFSGRYTGELFFGEGSRLTVL.

About this clone itself: The read ends 3 residues early relative to the CDR3; the germline J gene fills the gap. The V and J genes are TRBV7-9 and TRBJ2-7; perhaps TRBD2 as D (5 bases). This CDR3 has 15 amino acids. The V gene's germline CDR1 is SEHNR and CDR2 FQNEAQ (reference sequence). V lost 5 bases and J lost 6, with 20 bases in between. CDR3 sequence reads: CASSPWGAEAPEQYF. The CDR3 bases that were read are TGTGCCAGCAGCCCCTGGGGAGCGGAGGCACCCGAG. The full variable domain, its missing parts supplied by reference TRBV7-9 and TRBJ2-7, is DTGVSQNPRHKITKRGQNVTFRCDPISEHNRLYWYRQTLGQGPEFLTYFQNEAQLEKSRLLSDRFSAERPKGSFSTLEIQRTEQGDSAMYLCASSPWGAEAPEQYFGPGTRLTVT.

As regards this clone: The read is 3 residues too short to cover the CDR3 end, so that end is filled in from the germline J gene. The rearrangement uses TRBV5-1 and TRBJ2-5; 7 bases line up with TRBD2. CDR3 length: 14 amino acids. After removal of 4 bases from V and 4 bases from J, the junction contained 7 bases not matched to a gene. Germline lookup yields CDR1 SGHRS and CDR2 YFSETQ. Partial CDR3 DNA: TGCGCCAGCAGCGACGGCCGCGGGGGAGAGACC. Amino acid sequence: CASSDGRGGET. The CDR3 in full is CASSDGRGGETQYF.

Remarks on this clone: The sequenced fragment ends 3 residues before the CDR3 boundary, so the rest is inferred from the germline J gene. The rearrangement links TRBV7-2 to TRBJ2-1, with TRBD2 identical over 10 bases. From germline, CDR1 is SGHTA and CDR2 FQGNSA. The CDR3 has 16 residues. The V segment lost 0 bases and the J segment 5 bases; nucleotides outside the gene matches: 4. CDR3 in amino acids: CASSLAVAGGNNEQFF. The part of the CDR3 DNA that was read is TGTGCCAGCAGCTTAGCGGTAGCGGGGGGAAACAATGAG.

Details on this clone: The missing CDR3 end, 3 residues past where the read stops, is filled in from the germline J gene. The V and J genes are TRBV7-6 and TRBJ2-2, with D perhaps being TRBD1 or TRBD2 (5 bases each). This CDR3 has 15 residues. The germline V gene encodes CDR1 SGHVS and CDR2 FNYEAQ. Trimming stripped 1 base from V and 5 bases from J, with 11 bases between. CDR3 DNA (partial): TGTGCCAGCAGCTTAGGAGGGGTGGAAACCGGGGAG. Encoded protein: CASSLGGVETGE. The full CDR3 is CASSLGGVETGELFF.

Note on this clone: The CDR3 end lies 3 residues beyond the end of the read and is filled in from the germline J gene. The chain combines TRBV7-9 with TRBJ1-4; possible D gene TRBD1, 5 bases. V lost 5 bases and J 6 bases, leaving 16 bases between the germline ends. Germline assignment: CDR1 SEHNR and CDR2 FQNEAQ (reference sequence). CDR3 length: 15 residues. CDR3 sequence reads: CASSGRQLQDEKLFF. The sequenced CDR3 bases are TGTGCCAGCAGCGGGCGACAGCTACAAGATGAAAAA.

Regarding this clone: Coverage ceases 3 residues before the CDR3 finishes, and the germline J gene fills in the end. This chain connects TRBV5-1 to TRBJ1-1; 8 bases line up with TRBD1. The CDR3 is made up of 14 amino acids. Germline CDR1 SGHRS, CDR2 YFSETQ. J was trimmed by 5 bases and V by 3 bases; bases with no gene match: 6. CDR3 sequence: CASSSGQAETEAFF. Incomplete CDR3 DNA: TGCGCCAGCAGCTCGGGACAGGCGGAAACTGAA.

A note on this clone: The DNA ends 3 residues before the CDR3 does, and the rest of the CDR3 is filled in from the germline J gene. The chain uses TRBV5-1 and TRBJ1-1; TRBD1 matches 7 bases. In germline, CDR1 is SGHRS, CDR2 YFSETQ. V shed 2 bases and J 4 bases; nucleotides not matched to a gene: 5. The CDR3 is made up of 14 amino acids. The CDR3 loop reads CASSFRQGGTEAFF. The sequenced CDR3 bases are TGCGCCAGCAGCTTCCGACAGGGAGGCACTGAA.

The covered CDR3 bases are TGTGCCAGCAGCTTAACGGGTGGGGGGGGTGTC. This sequence encodes CASSLTGGGGV. Given in full, the CDR3 is CASSLTGGGGVAFF. The gene calls are TRBV13 and TRBJ1-1; TRBD1 is a possible D gene (5 bases). The CDR3 end is not reached by the read, which stops 3 residues before it; the germline J gene fills it in. Germline CDR1 reads PRHDT; CDR2 reads FYEKMQ (reference sequence). The CDR3 totals 14 residues.

Regarding this clone: The read finishes 3 residues shy of the CDR3 end, and the germline J gene is used to complete it. The chain couples TRBV7-2 to TRBJ1-6, with D possibly matching TRBD1 (5 bases). This CDR3 has 13 amino acids. Trimming pared 5 bases from V and 9 bases from J, leaving 11 bases between. Germline CDR1 SGHTA, CDR2 FQGNSA. The covered CDR3 bases are TGTGCCAGCAGCGAGAGGGGAGGTTCACCC. Translation gives CASSERGGSP. The CDR3 in its entirety is CASSERGGSPLHF. The complete variable domain, with remaining parts taken from reference TRBV7-2 and TRBJ1-6, reads GAGVSQSPSNKVTEKGKDVELRCDPISGHTALYWYRQSLGQGLEFLIYFQGNSAPDKSGLPSDRFSAERTGGSVSTLTIQRTQQEDSAVYLCASSERGGSPLHFGNGTRLTVT.

The CDR3 sequence is CASSEKGPSQPQHF. The sequenced part of the CDR3 DNA is TGTGCCAGCAGTGAAAAGGGCCCCAGTCAGCCC. V is TRBV2 and J is TRBJ1-5; D uncertain. Read sequence stops 3 residues before the CDR3 end, and the germline J gene provides the missing end. The length of the CDR3 is 14 residues. V lost 2 bases and J lost 6, with 11 bases in between. The germline gives CDR1 SNHLY, CDR2 FYNNEI.

The CDR3 spells CASSTSGHSNYGYTF. The CDR3 bases that were read are TGTGCCAGTAGTACCTCAGGACATTCTAACTATGGC. The chain is built from TRBV19 and TRBJ1-2, with D possibly being TRBD1 (5 bases). Read sequence stops 3 residues before the CDR3 end, and the germline J gene provides the missing end. The germline V gene has CDR1 LNHDA and CDR2 SQIVND (reference sequence). V lost 4 bases and J 0 bases, leaving 12 bases between the germline ends. The CDR3 contains 15 residues. The full variable domain, completed using reference TRBV19 and TRBJ1-2, is DGGITQSPKYLFRKEGQNVTLSCEQNLNHDAMYWYRQDPGQGLRLIYYSQIVNDFQKGDIAEGYSVSREKKESFPLTVTSAQKNPTAFYLCASSTSGHSNYGYTFGSGTRLTVV.

In regard to this clone: Read sequence stops 3 residues before the CDR3 end, and the germline J gene provides the missing end. V and J are TRBV10-3 and TRBJ1-2; possibly TRBD1 for D (6 bases). Germline loops: CDR1 ENHRY, CDR2 SYGVKD. This CDR3 is built from 14 residues. The DNA read from the CDR3 is TGTGCCATCGCTTCAAGCACAGGGCGTGGGGGC. Encoded protein: CAIASSTGRGG. The entire CDR3 protein is CAIASSTGRGGYTF.

In regard to this clone: The read stops 3 residues short of the end of the CDR3; the missing end is completed from the germline J gene. The chain recombines TRBV30 with TRBJ1-6; D is perhaps TRBD1 (5 bases). CDR1 is GTSNPN and CDR2 is SVGIG in the germline V gene (reference sequence). Trimming pared 2 bases from V and 8 bases from J, leaving 10 bases between. The CDR3 sequence is 13 residues long. CDR3 loop: CAWSPQGDSPLHF. The DNA read from the CDR3 is TGTGCCTGGAGTCCCCAGGGAGATTCACCC.

For this clone: The read terminates 3 residues ahead of where the CDR3 ends, so the germline J gene completes it. This chain joins TRBV29-1 and TRBJ2-5, with 11 bases that match TRBD2. CDR1 is SQVTM and CDR2 is ANQGSEA in the germline V gene. The CDR3 is 16 amino acids. The J segment lost 7 bases and the V segment lost 4 bases, leaving 14 bases of the junction unmatched. The CDR3 protein is CSVAPTGLAVLLTQYF. The CDR3 bases that were read are TGCAGCGTTGCTCCCACGGGACTAGCGGTTTTGTTGACC. Looking up the rest from reference TRBV29-1 and TRBJ2-5 gives the full variable domain: SAVISQKPSRDICQRGTSLTIQCQVDSQVTMMFWYRQQPGQSLTLIATANQGSEATYESGFVIDKFPISRPNLTFSTLTVSNMSPEDSSIYLCSVAPTGLAVLLTQYFGPGTRLLVL.

Regarding this clone: Germline is not matched at one junction end, which may reflect a read error. The CDR3 end is not reached by the read, which stops 3 residues before it; the germline J gene fills it in. The V and J genes are TRBV4-2 and TRBJ1-2; D gene unclear. Germline CDR1 and CDR2: LGHNA and YNFKEQ. The CDR3 loop spans 15 amino acids. The covered CDR3 bases are TGCGCCAGCAGCCCGTCGTGGACTCCCGCCTATGGC. It yields the protein CASSPSWTPAYG. The CDR3 in its entirety is CASSPSWTPAYGYTF.

As concerns this clone: The CDR3 end is not reached by the read, which stops 3 residues before it; the germline J gene fills it in. This chain joins TRBV6-4 and TRBJ2-2, with 7 bases matching TRBD2. Germline loops: CDR1 MRHNA, CDR2 SNTAGT. The CDR3 loop spans 14 amino acids. With V trimmed by 6 bases and J by 6 bases, 7 bases remained unmatched. The CDR3 sequence is CASSPTAGPGELFF. Partial CDR3 DNA: TGTGCCAGCAGCCCTACAGCGGGACCCGGGGAG.

Concerning this clone itself: The read gets to within 3 residues of the CDR3 end, and the germline J gene fills in the rest. The J gene is TRBJ2-2, the V gene TRBV7-9; a weak D match, TRBD2 (6 bases). Germline assignment: CDR1 SEHNR and CDR2 FQNEAQ (reference sequence). The CDR3 has 15 residues. Trimming removed 3 bases from V and 2 bases from J, with 10 bases in between. CDR3 amino acids: CASSFQRVNTGELFF. The sequenced part of the CDR3 DNA is TGTGCCAGCAGCTTCCAGCGGGTAAACACCGGGGAG.

Turning to this clone: The CDR3 end is not reached by the read, which stops 3 residues before it; the germline J gene fills it in. This chain links TRBV5-1 with TRBJ1-1; 10 bases are shared with TRBD1. The CDR3 spans 15 residues. Trimming at V came to 0 bases and at J to 5 bases, leaving 4 bases not matched to a gene. Germline V gene data show CDR1 as SGHRS and CDR2 as YFSETQ. The CDR3 bases that were read are TGCGCCAGCAGCTTGGGACAGGGGGCTAGTACTGAA. Protein sequence: CASSLGQGASTE. The complete CDR3 sequence is CASSLGQGASTEAFF.

As for this clone: The CDR3 end is not reached by the read, which stops 3 residues before it; the germline J gene fills it in. The chain employs TRBV7-3 and TRBJ1-1; 10 positions match TRBD1. Trimming at V came to 3 bases and at J to 4 bases, leaving 5 bases not matched to a gene. The CDR3 runs 15 residues. Germline V CDR1 and CDR2: SGHTA, FQGTGA. CDR3 sequence reads: CASSLTGGQSTEAFF. CDR3 DNA, as far as it was read: TGTGCCAGCAGCTTGACAGGGGGCCAGTCCACTGAA.

For this clone: The CDR3 end lies 3 residues beyond the end of the read and is filled in from the germline J gene. The chain uses TRBV7-6 and TRBJ2-1; D remains ambiguous. The CDR3 is made up of 12 amino acids. V lost 4 bases and J lost 6, with 7 bases in between. Germline V gene sequence: CDR1 SGHVS, CDR2 FNYEAQ. The sequenced CDR3 bases are TGTGCCAGCAGCTCATATAGCAATGAG. Translated: CASSSYSNE. In full, the CDR3 is CASSSYSNEQFF.

As to this clone: With the read ending 3 residues before the CDR3 end, the germline J gene is used to fill in that end. The rearrangement joins TRBV6-2 or TRBV6-3 to TRBJ2-4; 9 nucleotides align to TRBD2. Germline V gene sequence: CDR1 MNHEY, CDR2 SVGEGT. The J segment lost 2 bases and the V segment lost 2 bases, leaving 4 bases of the junction unmatched. This CDR3 has 16 amino acids. CDR3 in amino acids: CASSYIAGVSKNIQYF. The sequenced part of the CDR3 DNA is TGTGCCAGCAGTTACATAGCGGGAGTATCCAAAAACATT.